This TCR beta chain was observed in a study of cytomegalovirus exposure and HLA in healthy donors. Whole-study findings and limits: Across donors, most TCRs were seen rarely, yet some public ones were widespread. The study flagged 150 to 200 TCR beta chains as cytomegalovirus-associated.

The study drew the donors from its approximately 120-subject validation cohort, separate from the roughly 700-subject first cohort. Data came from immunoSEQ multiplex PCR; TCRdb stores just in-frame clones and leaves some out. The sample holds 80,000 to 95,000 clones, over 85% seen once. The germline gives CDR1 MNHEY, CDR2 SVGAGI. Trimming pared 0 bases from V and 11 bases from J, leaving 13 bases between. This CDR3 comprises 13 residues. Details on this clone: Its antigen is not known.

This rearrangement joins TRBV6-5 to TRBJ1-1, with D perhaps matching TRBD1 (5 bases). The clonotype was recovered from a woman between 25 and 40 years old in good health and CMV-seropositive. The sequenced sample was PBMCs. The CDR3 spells CASSYSGQLDAFF. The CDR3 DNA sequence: TGTGCCAGCAGTTACTCGGGGCAATTGGATGCTTTCTTT.